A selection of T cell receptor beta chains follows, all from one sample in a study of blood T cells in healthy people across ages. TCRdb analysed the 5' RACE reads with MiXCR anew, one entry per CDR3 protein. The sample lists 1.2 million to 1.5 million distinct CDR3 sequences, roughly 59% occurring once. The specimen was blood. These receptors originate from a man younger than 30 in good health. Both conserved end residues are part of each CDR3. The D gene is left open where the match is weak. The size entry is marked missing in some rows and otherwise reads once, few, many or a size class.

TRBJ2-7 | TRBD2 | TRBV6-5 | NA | CAIRPLAGAYEQYF | TGTGCCATTCGTCCACTAGCGGGGGCCTACGAGCAGTACTTC
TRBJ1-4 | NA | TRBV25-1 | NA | CASSGYTGTTEKLFF | TGTGCCAGCAGTGGATATACCGGGACTACAGAAAAACTGTTTTTT
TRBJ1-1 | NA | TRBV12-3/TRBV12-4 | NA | CASRGAGRNTEAFF | TGTGCCAGCAGAGGTGCAGGTAGGAACACTGAAGCTTTCTTT
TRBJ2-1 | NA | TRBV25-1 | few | CASSEYQDGAGYNEQFF | TGTGCCAGCAGTGAATATCAGGACGGGGCGGGATATAATGAGCAGTTCTTC
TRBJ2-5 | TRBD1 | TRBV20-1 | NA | CSAGTDLYGQYF | TGCAGTGCTGGGACAGACCTCTACGGGCAGTACTTC
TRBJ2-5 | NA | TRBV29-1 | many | CSVAGSLNQETQYF | TGCAGCGTCGCCGGGAGCCTAAACCAAGAGACCCAGTACTTC
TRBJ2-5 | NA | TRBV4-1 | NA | CASSQPGRLRETQYF | TGCGCCAGCAGCCAACCTGGACGGCTTAGAGAGACCCAGTACTTC
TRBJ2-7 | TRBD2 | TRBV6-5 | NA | CASSRMGLALSEQYF | TGTGCCAGCAGTAGAATGGGACTAGCGCTTTCCGAGCAGTACTTC
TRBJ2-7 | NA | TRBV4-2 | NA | CASSQEWGATNYEQYF | TGTGCCAGCAGCCAAGAATGGGGGGCGACCAACTACGAGCAGTACTTC
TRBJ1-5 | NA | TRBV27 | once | CASSPSLDSQHQPQHF | TGTGCCAGCAGTCCATCTTTGGACTCTCAACATCAGCCCCAGCATTTT
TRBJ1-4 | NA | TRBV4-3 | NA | CASSQGGQLNEKLFF | TGCGCCAGCAGCCAAGGTGGACAGCTTAATGAAAAACTGTTTTTT
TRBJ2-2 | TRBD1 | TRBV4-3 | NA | CASSQATGVRTGELFF | TGCGCCAGCAGCCAGGCCACAGGGGTTCGGACCGGGGAGCTGTTTTTT
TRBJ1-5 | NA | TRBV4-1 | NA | CASSQETVNQPQHF | TGCGCCAGCAGCCAAGAGACAGTCAATCAGCCCCAGCATTTT
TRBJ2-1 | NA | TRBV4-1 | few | CASSLNFNNEQFF | TGCGCCAGCAGCCTAAACTTCAACAATGAGCAGTTCTTC
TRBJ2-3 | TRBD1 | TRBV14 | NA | CASSPDLGTGVTDTQYF | TGTGCCAGCAGCCCCGACCTGGGGACAGGGGTGACAGATACGCAGTATTTT
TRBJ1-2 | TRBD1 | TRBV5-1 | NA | CASSSGYRGHYGYTF | TGCGCCAGCAGCTCGGGATACAGGGGGCATTATGGCTACACCTTC
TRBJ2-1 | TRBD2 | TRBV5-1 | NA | CASSSATSNYNEQFF | TGCGCCAGCAGCTCGGCGACTAGCAATTACAATGAGCAGTTCTTC
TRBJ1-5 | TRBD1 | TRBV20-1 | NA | CSGNRGGSNQPQHF | TGCAGTGGGAACAGGGGGGGGAGCAATCAGCCCCAGCATTTT
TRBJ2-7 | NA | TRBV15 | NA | CATRSVESYEQYF | TGTGCCACCAGGTCGGTCGAGTCCTACGAGCAGTACTTC
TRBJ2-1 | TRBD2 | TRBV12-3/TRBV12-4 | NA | CASRDLGLASSYNEQFF | TGTGCCAGCAGGGATTTGGGACTAGCCAGCTCCTACAATGAGCAGTTCTTC
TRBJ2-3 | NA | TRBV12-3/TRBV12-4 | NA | CASSRRAGITDTQYF | TGTGCCAGCAGCCGTAGGGCGGGGATCACAGATACGCAGTATTTT
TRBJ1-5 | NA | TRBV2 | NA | CASSAEMDQPQHF | TGTGCCAGCAGTGCCGAGATGGATCAGCCCCAGCATTTT
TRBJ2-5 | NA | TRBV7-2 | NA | CASSLSVTQYF | TGTGCCAGCAGCTTATCAGTGACCCAGTACTTC
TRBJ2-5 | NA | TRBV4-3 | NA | CASSQDWGLETQYF | TGCGCCAGCAGCCAAGATTGGGGTTTAGAGACCCAGTACTTC
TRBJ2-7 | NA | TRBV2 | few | CASSERDRPYASEQYF | TGTGCCAGCAGTGAACGCGACAGGCCTTACGCTAGCGAGCAGTACTTC
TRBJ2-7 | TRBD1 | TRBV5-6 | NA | CASRTGPGEQYF | TGTGCCAGTAGGACAGGGCCGGGCGAGCAGTACTTC
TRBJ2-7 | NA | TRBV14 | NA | CASSQDPPAGYEQYF | TGTGCCAGCAGCCAAGATCCACCCGCAGGCTACGAGCAGTACTTC
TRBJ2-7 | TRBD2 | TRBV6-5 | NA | CASTGTSDYEQYF | TGTGCCAGCACAGGGACTAGCGACTACGAGCAGTACTTC
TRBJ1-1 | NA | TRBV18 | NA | CASSDRNSNTEAFF | TGTGCCAGCTCAGACAGAAATTCGAACACTGAAGCTTTCTTT
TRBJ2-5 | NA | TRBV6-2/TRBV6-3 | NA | CASATGTSNEQYF | TGTGCCAGCGCGACCGGGACAAGCAATGAGCAGTACTTC
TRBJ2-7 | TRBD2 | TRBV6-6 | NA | CAQQHGPSGGGEQYF | TGTGCACAGCAACATGGGCCTAGCGGGGGTGGCGAGCAGTACTTC
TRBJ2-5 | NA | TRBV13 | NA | CASSFPSSGNEQYF | TGTGCCAGCAGCTTTCCTTCGTCGGGGAATGAGCAGTACTTC
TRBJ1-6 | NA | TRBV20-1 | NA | CSAMAESYNSPLHF | TGCAGTGCTATGGCTGAATCCTATAATTCACCCCTCCACTTT
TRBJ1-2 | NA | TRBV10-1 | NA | CASGPRGAGYGYTF | TGCGCCAGCGGTCCCCGGGGCGCTGGATATGGCTACACCTTC
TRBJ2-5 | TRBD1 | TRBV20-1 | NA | CSASTRTGYQETQYF | TGCAGTGCTAGCACCCGGACAGGCTACCAAGAGACCCAGTACTTC
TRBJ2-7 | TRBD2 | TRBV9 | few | CASSPGLAKPEQYF | TGTGCCAGCAGCCCCGGACTAGCTAAACCCGAGCAGTACTTC
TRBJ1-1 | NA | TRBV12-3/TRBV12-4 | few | CASSRSGGTEAFF | TGTGCTAGCAGCCGGAGCGGAGGAACTGAAGCTTTCTTT
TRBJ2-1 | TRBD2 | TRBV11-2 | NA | CASSSPRRLAGGDEQFF | TGTGCCAGCAGCTCCCCACGAAGACTAGCGGGAGGGGATGAGCAGTTCTTC